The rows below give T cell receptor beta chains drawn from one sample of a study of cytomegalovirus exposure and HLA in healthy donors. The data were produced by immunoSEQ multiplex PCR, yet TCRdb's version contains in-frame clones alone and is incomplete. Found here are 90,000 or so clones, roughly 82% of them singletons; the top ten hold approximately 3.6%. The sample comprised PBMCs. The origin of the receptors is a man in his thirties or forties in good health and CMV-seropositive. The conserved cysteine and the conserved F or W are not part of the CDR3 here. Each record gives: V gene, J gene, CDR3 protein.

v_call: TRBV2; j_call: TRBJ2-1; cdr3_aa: ASSEQQASQQF
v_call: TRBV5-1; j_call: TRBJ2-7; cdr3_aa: ASSLVAGQESYEQY
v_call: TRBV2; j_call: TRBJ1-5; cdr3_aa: ASSEDRGRRFSNQPQH
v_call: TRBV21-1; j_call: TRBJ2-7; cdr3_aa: ASSEPGLAGESSYEQY
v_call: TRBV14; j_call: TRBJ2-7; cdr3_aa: ASSKSTGSSYEQY
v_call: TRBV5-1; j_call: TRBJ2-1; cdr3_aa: ASSSTGGFYNEQF
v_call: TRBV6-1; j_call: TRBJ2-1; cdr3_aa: ASSEGDRVGNEQF
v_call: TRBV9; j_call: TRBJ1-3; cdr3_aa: ASSVRTGTGNTIY
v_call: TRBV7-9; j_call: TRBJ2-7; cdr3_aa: ASSLASAGPSYEQY
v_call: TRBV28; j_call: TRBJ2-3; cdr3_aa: ASSYMPGGTDTQY
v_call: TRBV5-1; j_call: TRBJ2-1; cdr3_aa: ASSRTNSYNEQF
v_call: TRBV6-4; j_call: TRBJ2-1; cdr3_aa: ASSVELAGNEQF
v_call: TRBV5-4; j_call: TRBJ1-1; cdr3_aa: ASRPRQEPNTEAF
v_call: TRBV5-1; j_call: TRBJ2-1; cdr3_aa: ASSWSTRYNEQF
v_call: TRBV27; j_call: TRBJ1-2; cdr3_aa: ASIPRAGQGNGYT
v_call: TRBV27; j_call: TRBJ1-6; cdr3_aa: ASSLESSYNSPLH
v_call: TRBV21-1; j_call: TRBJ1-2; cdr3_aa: ASSKGGTEDYGYT